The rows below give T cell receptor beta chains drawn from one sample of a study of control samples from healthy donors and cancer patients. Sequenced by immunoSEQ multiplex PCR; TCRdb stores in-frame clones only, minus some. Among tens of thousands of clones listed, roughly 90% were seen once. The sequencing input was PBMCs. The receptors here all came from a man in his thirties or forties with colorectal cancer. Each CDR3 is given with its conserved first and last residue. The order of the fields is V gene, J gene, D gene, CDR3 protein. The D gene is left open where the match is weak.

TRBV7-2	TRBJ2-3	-	CASSLDSYNTQYF
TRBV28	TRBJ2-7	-	CASSFSTYEQYF
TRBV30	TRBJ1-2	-	CAWRRELAANYGYTF
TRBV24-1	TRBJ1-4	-	CATSDPQGSGGEKLFF
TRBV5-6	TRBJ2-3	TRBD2	CASSDPGLALTDTQYF
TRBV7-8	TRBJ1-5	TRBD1	CASSYDRGLNQPQHF
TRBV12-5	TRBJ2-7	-	CASGSFSYEQYF
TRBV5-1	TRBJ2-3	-	CASSLANRGAQYF
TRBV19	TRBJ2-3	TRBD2	CASTSGTSPQRHTDTQYF
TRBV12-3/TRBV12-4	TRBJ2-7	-	CASSSIISYEQYF
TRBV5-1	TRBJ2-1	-	CASSLSGPLFNEQFF
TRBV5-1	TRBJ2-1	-	CASSLVTVYEQFF
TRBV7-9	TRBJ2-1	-	CASRLSGGSYNEQFF
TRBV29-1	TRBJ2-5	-	CSSDGFVGGADETQYF
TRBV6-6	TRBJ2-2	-	CASSYFTGTGELFF